This TCR beta chain was captured in a study of OX40 agonist ivuxolimab in advanced cancers. Trimming removed 2 bases from V and 0 bases from J, with 8 bases in between. The CDR3 totals 14 residues. Germline V CDR1 and CDR2: SGHRS, YFSETQ. Clones were sequenced by immunoSEQ multiplex PCR, and TCRdb holds only the in-frame ones, with some missing. The data contain 53,000 or so clones, roughly three quarters of them singletons. This receptor was obtained from an adult with an advanced solid tumor such as melanoma, head and neck, liver or kidney cancer. This chain uses TRBV5-1 with TRBJ1-2; D is uncertain. The material sequenced was CD4+ or CD8+ T cells sorted from blood, taken in a trial of the OX40 agonist ivuxolimab. The CDR3: CASSFHMANYGYTF. In nucleotides, the CDR3 is TGCGCCAGCAGCTTCCATATGGCTAACTATGGCTACACCTTC.